This T cell receptor beta chain derives from a study of identical twins. The study, taken as a whole, reports: In cord blood, abundant beta clonotypes had fewer insertions; memory showed no trend.

Concerning this clonotype: Its antigen remains unknown.

The CDR3 runs to 17 residues. Germline CDR1 reads SGHRS; CDR2 reads YFSETQ. V was pared by 4 bases and J by 0 bases, with 6 bases of the junction left unmatched. Unique molecular identifiers were in the cDNA, with template-switch universal primer binding. TCRdb independently ran MiXCR on the 5' RACE reads; one entry per CDR3 protein. The data contain around 1.7 million distinct CDR3 sequences, less than 35% of them singletons. Healthy Caucasians, and only they, were the donors. The chain links TRBV5-1 to TRBJ2-1; the match to TRBD2 covers 11 bases. The sequenced material came from cord blood. The TCR originated in a newborn girl in good health. This chain's CDR3 is CASSPPTSGASYNEQFF. DNA of the CDR3: TGCGCCAGCAGCCCCCCGACTAGCGGGGCCTCCTACAATGAGCAGTTCTTC.